This TCR beta chain was obtained from a study of T cells in Graves' hyperthyroidism and ophthalmopathy. This clonotype was counted a few times. Its cognate antigen is unknown. General study points: Separating ophthalmopathy from stable hyperthyroidism was achieved by a 13 V-J model.

Researchers took RNA transcripts and amplified the TCR beta CDR3 regions from them. HTBI primers were employed in a first-round RT-PCR of the TCR CDR3. Each CDR3 protein is one row after TCRdb ran MiXCR on the multiplex PCR reads. Of a few hundred thousand distinct CDR3 sequences in the sample, more than 45% were seen once. V was pared by 5 bases and J by 6 bases, with 12 bases of the junction left unmatched. The CDR3 sequence is 15 residues long. Germline CDR1 reads SQVTM; CDR2 reads ANQGSEA. This chain uses TRBV29-1 with TRBJ2-2; 7 bases match TRBD1. The sequenced sample consisted of peripheral blood or thyroid tissue (not recorded which). This TCR came from a woman under 30 with Graves' hyperthyroidism. This CDR3 is CSVLQGRLVSGELFF. The CDR3 nucleotides are TGCAGCGTTCTACAGGGGCGTCTTGTCTCCGGGGAGCTGTTTTTT.